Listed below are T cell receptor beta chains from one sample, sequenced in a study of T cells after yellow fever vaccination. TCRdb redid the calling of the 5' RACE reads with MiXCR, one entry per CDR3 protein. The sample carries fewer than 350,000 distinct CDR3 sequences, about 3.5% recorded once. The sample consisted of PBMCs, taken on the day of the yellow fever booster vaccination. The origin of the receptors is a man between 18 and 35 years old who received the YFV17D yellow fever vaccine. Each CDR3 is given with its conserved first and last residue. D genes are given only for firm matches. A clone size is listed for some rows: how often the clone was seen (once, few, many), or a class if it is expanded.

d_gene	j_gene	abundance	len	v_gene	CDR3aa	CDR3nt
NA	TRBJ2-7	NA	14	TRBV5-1	CASSPPTDSYEQYF	TGCGCCAGCAGCCCCCCGACAGACTCCTACGAGCAGTACTTC
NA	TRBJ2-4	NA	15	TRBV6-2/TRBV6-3	CASRTSGLAKNIQYF	TGTGCCAGCAGAACCTCGGGACTAGCCAAAAACATTCAGTACTTC
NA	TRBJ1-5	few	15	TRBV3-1	CASSVTLTAAQPQHF	TGTGCCAGCAGCGTAACACTTACGGCGGCTCAGCCCCAGCATTTT
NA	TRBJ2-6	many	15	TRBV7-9	CASSLDISGANVLTF	TGTGCCAGCAGCTTAGACATTTCTGGGGCCAACGTCCTGACTTTC
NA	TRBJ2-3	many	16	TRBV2	CASSGFSGLGTDTQYF	TGTGCCAGCAGTGGGTTTAGCGGCTTAGGCACAGATACGCAGTATTTT
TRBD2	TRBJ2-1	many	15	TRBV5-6	CASSLRRGGYNEQFF	TGTGCCAGCAGCTTGAGGCGGGGGGGTTACAATGAGCAGTTCTTC
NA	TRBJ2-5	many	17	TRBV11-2	CASSLFTSGSLKETQYF	TGTGCCAGCAGCTTATTTACATCCGGGTCTCTAAAAGAGACCCAGTACTTC
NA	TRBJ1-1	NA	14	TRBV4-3	CASSQRWGAAEAFF	TGCGCCAGCAGCCAACGGTGGGGGGCAGCCGAAGCTTTCTTT
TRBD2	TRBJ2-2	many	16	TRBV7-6	CASSRSSGGAFGELFF	TGTGCCAGCAGCCGTTCTAGCGGGGGGGCCTTCGGGGAGCTGTTTTTT
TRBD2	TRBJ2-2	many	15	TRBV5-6	CASSLTSGGTGELFF	TGTGCCAGCAGCTTAACTAGCGGCGGGACCGGGGAGCTGTTTTTT
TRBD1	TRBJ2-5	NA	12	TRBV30	CAWTGGDETQYF	TGTGCCTGGACAGGGGGCGATGAGACCCAGTACTTC
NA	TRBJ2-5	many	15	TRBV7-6	CASSLAGQREETQYF	TGTGCCAGCAGCTTAGCGGGGCAGCGAGAAGAGACCCAGTACTTC
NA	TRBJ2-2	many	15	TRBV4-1	CASSQGLSRIGELFF	TGCGCCAGCAGCCAAGGACTTTCGAGGATCGGGGAGCTGTTTTTT
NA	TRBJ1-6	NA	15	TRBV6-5	CASSYRPGTNSPLHF	TGTGCCAGCAGTTACAGACCGGGTACCAATTCACCCCTCCACTTT
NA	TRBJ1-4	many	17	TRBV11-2	CASSLVVPGATNEKLFF	TGTGCCAGCAGCTTAGTGGTACCGGGCGCAACTAATGAAAAACTGTTTTTT
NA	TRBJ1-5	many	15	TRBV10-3	CAISADPYVGQPQHF	TGTGCCATCAGTGCCGACCCGTACGTGGGTCAGCCCCAGCATTTT
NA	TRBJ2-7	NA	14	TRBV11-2	CASSLSTGYYEQYF	TGTGCCAGCAGCTTATCAACAGGGTACTACGAGCAGTACTTC
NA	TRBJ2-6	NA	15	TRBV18	CASSPDTFWANVLTF	TGTGCCAGCTCACCAGACACCTTCTGGGCCAACGTCCTGACTTTC
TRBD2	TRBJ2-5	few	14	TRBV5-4	CASSLAGTTGYQYF	TGTGCCAGCAGCTTGGCCGGGACTACCGGATACCAGTACTTC
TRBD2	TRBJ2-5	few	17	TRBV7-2	CASSPRTSATARETQYF	TGTGCCAGCAGCCCCAGGACTAGCGCGACAGCCCGGGAGACCCAGTACTTC
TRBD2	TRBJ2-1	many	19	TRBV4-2	CASSQVGGRRASGDNEQFF	TGTGCCAGCAGCCAAGTGGGCGGAAGAAGGGCTAGCGGGGACAATGAGCAGTTCTTC
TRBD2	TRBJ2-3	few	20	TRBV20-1	CSAGGRPGLAGGGSTDTQYF	TGCAGTGCTGGGGGTCGGCCGGGACTAGCGGGGGGCGGAAGCACAGATACGCAGTATTTT